These T cell receptor beta chains were read from a single sample in a study of cytomegalovirus exposure and HLA in healthy donors. Repertoires were generated with immunoSEQ multiplex PCR, while TCRdb's copy carries only in-frame clones and drops some. The sample lists roughly 250,000 clones, about 83% occurring once. Sequencing used PBMCs. The receptors were gathered from a woman in her thirties or forties in good health and CMV-seropositive. CDR3s include the opening cysteine and the closing phenylalanine or tryptophan. A D gene is named only where the DNA matches it firmly. Part of the rows lack a size; the others show once, few, many or a class for expanded clones.

v_gene: TRBV11-3
j_gene: TRBJ2-1
d_gene: TRBD2
abundance: once
CDR3nt: TGTGCCTGCTCTCCAGCGGGAGGGAGCTCCTACAATGAGCAGTTCTTC
CDR3aa: CACSPAGGSSYNEQFF

v_gene: TRBV19
j_gene: TRBJ1-1
d_gene: TRBD1
abundance: -
CDR3nt: TGTGCCAGTAGTGTTGACAGGGAACGCGATGCTTTCTTT
CDR3aa: CASSVDRERDAFF

v_gene: TRBV6-1
j_gene: TRBJ1-1
d_gene: TRBD1
abundance: -
CDR3nt: TGTGCCAGCAGTGGCCGGGACAGAAATTTTTTGGCTTTCTTT
CDR3aa: CASSGRDRNFLAFF

v_gene: TRBV5-1
j_gene: TRBJ2-2
d_gene: TRBD2
abundance: -
CDR3nt: TGCGCCAGCAGCTTGGGGCCTACTAGCGTAACCGGGGAGCTGTTTTTT
CDR3aa: CASSLGPTSVTGELFF

v_gene: TRBV7-2
j_gene: TRBJ2-7
d_gene: TRBD1
abundance: -
CDR3nt: TGTGCCAGCAGCTTAGCGCAGGGGGCCCTCGAGCAGTACTTC
CDR3aa: CASSLAQGALEQYF

v_gene: TRBV4-3
j_gene: TRBJ1-2
d_gene: TRBD1
abundance: -
CDR3nt: TGCGCCAGCAGCCAAGGGGACAGCTTTCACCATGGCTACACCTTC
CDR3aa: CASSQGDSFHHGYTF

v_gene: TRBV10-3
j_gene: TRBJ2-7
d_gene: -
abundance: -
CDR3nt: TGTGCCATCAGCCCGGGTGTGATCTACGAGCAGTACTTC
CDR3aa: CAISPGVIYEQYF

v_gene: TRBV13
j_gene: TRBJ2-1
d_gene: TRBD2
abundance: -
CDR3nt: TGTGCCAGCAGCCCACGGACTAGCGGGGGCCGTTTAGAGCAGTTCTTC
CDR3aa: CASSPRTSGGRLEQFF

v_gene: TRBV28
j_gene: TRBJ1-2
d_gene: -
abundance: -
CDR3nt: TGTGCCAGCAGTTTACGGGGGTTCTCCCTCTATGGCTACACCTTC
CDR3aa: CASSLRGFSLYGYTF

v_gene: TRBV30
j_gene: TRBJ1-1
d_gene: -
abundance: -
CDR3nt: TGTGCCTGGAGTGTATCAGGGCCTGAAGCTTTCTTT
CDR3aa: CAWSVSGPEAFF

v_gene: TRBV5-1
j_gene: TRBJ2-5
d_gene: TRBD2
abundance: -
CDR3nt: TGCGCCAGCAGCCCCGAACCACTAGCGGGAGGGGTGGAGACCCAGTACTTC
CDR3aa: CASSPEPLAGGVETQYF

v_gene: TRBV6-5
j_gene: TRBJ1-1
d_gene: -
abundance: once
CDR3nt: TGTGCCAGCAGCCCTCGGGGAGCGAACACTGAAGCTTTCTTT
CDR3aa: CASSPRGANTEAFF

v_gene: TRBV6-1
j_gene: TRBJ1-2
d_gene: TRBD1
abundance: -
CDR3nt: TGTGCCAGCAGTCCCGGGACAGGGACACGATATGGCTACACCTTC
CDR3aa: CASSPGTGTRYGYTF

v_gene: TRBV25-1
j_gene: TRBJ2-3
d_gene: TRBD1
abundance: -
CDR3nt: TGTGCCAGCAGTTCGGGACAGGGGGCACTGGATACGCAGTATTTT
CDR3aa: CASSSGQGALDTQYF

v_gene: TRBV20-1
j_gene: TRBJ2-7
d_gene: -
abundance: few
CDR3nt: TGCAGTGCGCCAGGGACCTACGAGCAGTACTTC
CDR3aa: CSAPGTYEQYF

v_gene: TRBV21-1
j_gene: TRBJ1-4
d_gene: -
abundance: -
CDR3nt: TGTGCCAGCGGGGGGACGGCCGGACGTGAAAAACTGTTTTTT
CDR3aa: CASGGTAGREKLFF

v_gene: TRBV30
j_gene: TRBJ2-1
d_gene: TRBD2
abundance: -
CDR3nt: TGTGCCTGGAGCGCCCTAGCGGTTCACAATGAGCAGTTCTTC
CDR3aa: CAWSALAVHNEQFF

v_gene: TRBV4-2
j_gene: TRBJ2-7
d_gene: TRBD1
abundance: -
CDR3nt: TGTGCCAGCAGCCAAGACCGACAGGGCCGATACGAGCAGTACTTC
CDR3aa: CASSQDRQGRYEQYF

v_gene: TRBV19
j_gene: TRBJ1-5
d_gene: -
abundance: -
CDR3nt: TGTGCCAGTAGTATCGCGGGGGCGAGCAATCAGCCCCAGCATTTT
CDR3aa: CASSIAGASNQPQHF

v_gene: TRBV6-5
j_gene: TRBJ2-1
d_gene: TRBD1
abundance: -
CDR3nt: TGTGCCAGCAGGTCCGGGACAGGAGTCTACAATGAGCAGTTCTTC
CDR3aa: CASRSGTGVYNEQFF

v_gene: TRBV18
j_gene: TRBJ2-7
d_gene: TRBD1
abundance: -
CDR3nt: TGTGCCAGCTCAGCGGACAGGGCCCCCTACGAGCAGTACTTC
CDR3aa: CASSADRAPYEQYF

v_gene: TRBV19
j_gene: TRBJ1-1
d_gene: -
abundance: once
CDR3nt: TGTGCCAGTAGTATAGAGGCCAGGGTGAACACTGAAGCTTTCTTT
CDR3aa: CASSIEARVNTEAFF

v_gene: TRBV29-1
j_gene: TRBJ2-2
d_gene: -
abundance: -
CDR3nt: TGCAGCGTAGCCCATGGGGGCGGCACCGGGGAGCTGTTTTTT
CDR3aa: CSVAHGGGTGELFF

v_gene: TRBV19
j_gene: TRBJ1-2
d_gene: -
abundance: -
CDR3nt: TGTGCCAGTAGTCCTGTTTCTTATGGCTACACCTTC
CDR3aa: CASSPVSYGYTF

v_gene: TRBV28
j_gene: TRBJ2-4
d_gene: -
abundance: -
CDR3nt: TGTGCCAGCAGTCCAAGCCCGCACTTTCAGTACTTC
CDR3aa: CASSPSPHFQYF

v_gene: TRBV7-2
j_gene: TRBJ2-7
d_gene: -
abundance: once
CDR3nt: TGTGCCAGCAGCTTAGCGGCAGGCGTCGACGAGCAGTACTTC
CDR3aa: CASSLAAGVDEQYF

v_gene: TRBV28
j_gene: TRBJ2-7
d_gene: TRBD1
abundance: few
CDR3nt: TGTGCCAGCAGTCCAGGGGGCAAATACGAGCAGTACTTC
CDR3aa: CASSPGGKYEQYF

v_gene: TRBV6-6
j_gene: TRBJ2-3
d_gene: TRBD2
abundance: -
CDR3nt: TGTGCCAGCAGTTTCGGGACTAGAAGCACAGATACGCAGTATTTT
CDR3aa: CASSFGTRSTDTQYF

v_gene: TRBV5-5
j_gene: TRBJ1-1
d_gene: -
abundance: -
CDR3nt: TGTGCCAGCAGCTTGGCCCGGGGGTACACTGAAGCTTTCTTT
CDR3aa: CASSLARGYTEAFF

v_gene: TRBV25-1
j_gene: TRBJ2-7
d_gene: TRBD1
abundance: -
CDR3nt: TGTGCCAGCAGCCGGGACAGCGAGCAGTACTTC
CDR3aa: CASSRDSEQYF

v_gene: TRBV19
j_gene: TRBJ2-2
d_gene: TRBD2
abundance: -
CDR3nt: TGTGCCAGTCGACCAGGGACTAGCGGGAACACCGGGGAGCTGTTTTTT
CDR3aa: CASRPGTSGNTGELFF

v_gene: TRBV7-9
j_gene: TRBJ2-5
d_gene: TRBD2
abundance: -
CDR3nt: TGTGCCAGCAGCTCGGGGACTAGCGGGAGCGGAGAGACCCAGTACTTC
CDR3aa: CASSSGTSGSGETQYF

v_gene: TRBV5-1
j_gene: TRBJ1-5
d_gene: TRBD1
abundance: -
CDR3nt: TGCGCCAGCAGCTTGACAGGGGGGGAAGTTCAGCCCCAGCATTTT
CDR3aa: CASSLTGGEVQPQHF

v_gene: TRBV7-8
j_gene: TRBJ1-2
d_gene: TRBD1
abundance: -
CDR3nt: TGTGCCAGCAGCCCTACAGGGGCCAGTGGCTACACCTTC
CDR3aa: CASSPTGASGYTF

v_gene: TRBV5-6
j_gene: TRBJ2-3
d_gene: TRBD2
abundance: -
CDR3nt: TGTGCCAGCAGCTTGAGCGGGATTATCACAGATACGCAGTATTTT
CDR3aa: CASSLSGIITDTQYF

v_gene: TRBV12-5
j_gene: TRBJ2-7
d_gene: -
abundance: -
CDR3nt: TGTGCTAGTGTGGAGGGTTACGAGCAGTACTTC
CDR3aa: CASVEGYEQYF

v_gene: TRBV5-6
j_gene: TRBJ1-3
d_gene: -
abundance: once
CDR3nt: TGTGCCAGCAGCTTATACGGGGAATCTGGAAACACCATATATTTT
CDR3aa: CASSLYGESGNTIYF

v_gene: TRBV6-6
j_gene: TRBJ2-5
d_gene: -
abundance: -
CDR3nt: TGTGCCAGCAGTTACCCTTCGACATTCCAAGAGACCCAGTACTTC
CDR3aa: CASSYPSTFQETQYF

v_gene: TRBV13
j_gene: TRBJ1-1
d_gene: TRBD1
abundance: -
CDR3nt: TGTGCCAGCAGCTTAAGGACGACAGGGCCTAGTGGAGCTTTCTTT
CDR3aa: CASSLRTTGPSGAFF

v_gene: TRBV7-2
j_gene: TRBJ1-6
d_gene: -
abundance: -
CDR3nt: TGTGCCAGCAGCTTAGACCGGCGGCCCAATTCACCCCTCCACTTT
CDR3aa: CASSLDRRPNSPLHF

v_gene: TRBV7-3
j_gene: TRBJ1-3
d_gene: -
abundance: -
CDR3nt: TGTGCCAGCAGCTTAACGATAAGCAACACCATATATTTT
CDR3aa: CASSLTISNTIYF

v_gene: TRBV28
j_gene: TRBJ1-5
d_gene: -
abundance: -
CDR3nt: TGTGCCAGCAGTTCGTACACGCAGGGGAATCAGCCCCAGCATTTT
CDR3aa: CASSSYTQGNQPQHF

v_gene: TRBV27
j_gene: TRBJ1-2
d_gene: -
abundance: -
CDR3nt: TGTGCCAGCAGTAAGGGGCAGCTCTATGGCTACACCTTC
CDR3aa: CASSKGQLYGYTF

v_gene: TRBV4-3
j_gene: TRBJ1-1
d_gene: TRBD1
abundance: -
CDR3nt: TGCGCCAGCAGCCCCCTCCAGGGGGAAGCTGAAGCTTTCTTT
CDR3aa: CASSPLQGEAEAFF

v_gene: TRBV18
j_gene: TRBJ2-7
d_gene: TRBD1
abundance: -
CDR3nt: TGTGCCAGCTCAGCGGACAGGGCCGAGCAGTACTTC
CDR3aa: CASSADRAEQYF

v_gene: TRBV19
j_gene: TRBJ1-4
d_gene: -
abundance: -
CDR3nt: TGTGCCAGTAGTATCCCGGGAATCGGGAATGAAAAACTGTTTTTT
CDR3aa: CASSIPGIGNEKLFF

v_gene: TRBV11-3
j_gene: TRBJ2-1
d_gene: -
abundance: -
CDR3nt: TGTGCCAGCAGCTTTAGCCAATACAATGAGCAGTTCTTC
CDR3aa: CASSFSQYNEQFF

v_gene: TRBV6-1
j_gene: TRBJ1-6
d_gene: TRBD1
abundance: -
CDR3nt: TGTGCCAGCAGTGACCACCCAGGGGGCGTCTCCTATAATTCACCCCTCCACTTT
CDR3aa: CASSDHPGGVSYNSPLHF

v_gene: TRBV7-6
j_gene: TRBJ2-5
d_gene: -
abundance: -
CDR3nt: TGTGCCAGCAGCTTAGCAGGAGGGCCAGAGACCCAGTACTTC
CDR3aa: CASSLAGGPETQYF

v_gene: TRBV6-5
j_gene: TRBJ2-1
d_gene: TRBD2
abundance: -
CDR3nt: TGTGCCAGCAGCTTAGCGGGAGTCTTGAATGAGCAGTTCTTC
CDR3aa: CASSLAGVLNEQFF

v_gene: TRBV28
j_gene: TRBJ2-5
d_gene: TRBD1
abundance: -
CDR3nt: TGTGCCAGCAGTTATTACCAGGGGGACCAAGAGACCCAGTACTTC
CDR3aa: CASSYYQGDQETQYF

v_gene: TRBV7-2
j_gene: TRBJ1-1
d_gene: -
abundance: -
CDR3nt: TGTGCCAGCAGCCCGCGGGCAGGGGCAGGGACTGAAGCTTTCTTT
CDR3aa: CASSPRAGAGTEAFF

v_gene: TRBV11-3
j_gene: TRBJ2-1
d_gene: -
abundance: -
CDR3nt: TGTGCCAGCAGCCCCAGGTTAGGGGACAATGAGCAGTTCTTC
CDR3aa: CASSPRLGDNEQFF

v_gene: TRBV27
j_gene: TRBJ2-2
d_gene: -
abundance: -
CDR3nt: TGTGCCAGCAGATCCGGCCCGGGAAAGAACACCGGGGAGCTGTTTTTT
CDR3aa: CASRSGPGKNTGELFF

v_gene: TRBV28
j_gene: TRBJ1-6
d_gene: -
abundance: -
CDR3nt: TGTGCCAGCAGTAGGGGAAATTCACCCCTCCACTTT
CDR3aa: CASSRGNSPLHF

v_gene: TRBV4-3
j_gene: TRBJ2-7
d_gene: -
abundance: -
CDR3nt: TGCGCCAGCAGCCAAGCCTTGACAGTCTACGAGCAGTACTTC
CDR3aa: CASSQALTVYEQYF

v_gene: TRBV4-3
j_gene: TRBJ2-1
d_gene: -
abundance: -
CDR3nt: TGCGCCAGCAGCCAAGAGAGTCACGGGAGTATAGGTGAGCAGTTCTTC
CDR3aa: CASSQESHGSIGEQFF

v_gene: TRBV6-1
j_gene: TRBJ2-7
d_gene: TRBD2
abundance: -
CDR3nt: TGTGCCACCCAACTAGCGGGAGGGACATACGAGCAGTACTTC
CDR3aa: CATQLAGGTYEQYF

v_gene: TRBV30
j_gene: TRBJ1-5
d_gene: -
abundance: -
CDR3nt: TGTGCCTGGAGTGCAGGGGGCAATCAGCCCCAGCATTTT
CDR3aa: CAWSAGGNQPQHF